These 29 T cell receptor beta chains share one sample of origin, sequenced in a study of T-cell memory formation after mild COVID-19. TCRdb used MiXCR to reprocess the 5' RACE reads, holding one entry per CDR3 protein. The sample has a few hundred thousand distinct CDR3 sequences, roughly 19% seen once. Sequenced input: PBMCs or a T cell subset sorted from them (not recorded which). The receptors were gathered from a man aged 18 to 30 who had mild COVID-19 (a few samples of this study predate the infection). Cell type and time point are not known.

This clonotype has only a few counts. V usage is TRBV6-2 or TRBV6-3 and J usage is TRBJ2-4; 7 bases fit TRBD1. The CDR3 is 15 residues long. The J segment lost 0 bases and the V segment lost 8 bases, leaving 7 bases of the junction unmatched. The germline V gene has CDR1 MNHEY and CDR2 SVGEGT. The CDR3 protein is CASRPDRLAKNIQYF. In DNA, the CDR3 is TGTGCCAGCCGCCCGGACAGGCTAGCCAAAAACATTCAGTACTTC.

This clonotype was observed at least ten times. V and J are TRBV29-1 and TRBJ1-5, with D maybe TRBD1 (5 bases). The CDR3 consists of 13 residues. The V end was cut by 7 bases, the J end by 5 bases, with 15 bases between. Per germline, CDR1 SQVTM and CDR2 ANQGSEA. CDR3 DNA sequence: TGCAGCGCTACCCTCGGGGGAGATCAGCCCCAGCATTTT. It translates to CSATLGGDQPQHF.

CDR3 loop: CASILSPGGNTEAFF. In nucleotides, the CDR3 is TGTGCCAGCATCCTCTCGCCAGGGGGAAACACTGAAGCTTTCTTT. The gene calls are TRBV6-2 or TRBV6-3 and TRBJ1-1; 7 bases map to TRBD1. CDR1 is MNHEY and CDR2 is SVGEGT in the germline V gene. This CDR3 spans 15 amino acids. J lost 2 bases, V lost 7 bases, and 10 bases had no gene match.

This clonotype came up many times. The rearrangement links TRBV12-3 or TRBV12-4 to TRBJ2-1, with 9 bases matching TRBD2. This CDR3 region has 16 residues. V lost 7 bases to trimming and J lost 2 bases; unmatched junction nucleotides: 9. The CDR3 DNA reads as TGTGCCAGCACCCAGTCTAGCGGGGCCACCTACAATGAGCAGTTCTTC. It codes for CASTQSSGATYNEQFF.

The V call is TRBV9, the J call TRBJ2-7; 8 nucleotides align to TRBD1. The CDR3 length is 14 residues. The V gene end was trimmed by 4 bases and the J gene end by 3 bases; junction bases not matched to a gene: 6. Germline CDR1 is SGDLS and CDR2 is YYNGEE. CDR3 protein: CASSPRTGHYEQYF. The CDR3 bases are TGTGCCAGCAGCCCCCGGACAGGGCACTACGAGCAGTACTTC.

This clonotype was observed a few times. The V and J genes are TRBV4-1 and TRBJ1-1; D remains ambiguous. Trimming stripped 1 base from V and 4 bases from J, with 16 bases between. Germline CDR1 reads MGHRA; CDR2 reads YSYEKL. The CDR3 has 16 residues. For the CDR3, the DNA is TGCGCCAGCAGCCAAGCCCCGGGCCAATCGCCCACTGAAGCTTTCTTT. It codes for CASSQAPGQSPTEAFF.

This clonotype was observed a handful of times. The chain couples TRBV29-1 to TRBJ2-5; TRBD2 might be the D (7 bases). Trimming pared 6 bases from V and 1 base from J, leaving 12 bases between. Germline assignment: CDR1 SQVTM and CDR2 ANQGSEA. The CDR3 loop spans 13 amino acids. The CDR3 reads CSVGGGRQETQYF. The CDR3 DNA follows: TGCAGCGTGGGAGGGGGACGCCAAGAGACCCAGTACTTC.

The V call is TRBV5-1, the J call TRBJ2-1, with 12 bases lining up with TRBD1. The CDR3 runs to 15 residues. Trimming cost V 3 bases and J 7 bases; bases outside gene matches: 5. CDR1 SGHRS and CDR2 YFSETQ come from the germline V gene. CDR3 coding DNA: TGCGCCAGCAGCTCCGGGACAGGGGGCGGGAATGAGCAGTTCTTC. Translating it yields CASSSGTGGGNEQFF. Supplemented by reference TRBV5-1 and TRBJ2-1, the full variable domain reads KAGVTQTPRYLIKTRGQQVTLSCSPISGHRSVSWYQQTPGQGLQFLFEYFSETQRNKGNFPGRFSGRQFSNSRSEMNVSTLELGDSALYLCASSSGTGGGNEQFFGPGTRLTVL.

V and J are TRBV3-1 and TRBJ2-7, with 7 bases that match TRBD2. Per germline, CDR1 LGHDT and CDR2 YNNKEL (reference sequence). J was trimmed by 0 bases and V by 8 bases; bases with no gene match: 7. The CDR3 is 14 amino acids. The CDR3 nucleotides read TGTGCCAGCCGTTCTAGCGGAAGCTCCTACGAGCAGTACTTC. Its translation: CASRSSGSSYEQYF.

The table lists this clonotype with a few counts. The rearrangement joins TRBV7-9 to TRBJ2-3; possible D gene TRBD1, 6 bases. V lost 8 bases and J 9 bases, leaving 12 bases between the germline ends. Germline V gene lookup returns CDR1 SEHNR and CDR2 FQNEAQ (reference sequence). The CDR3 runs to 11 residues. CDR3 protein: CASPWGLTQYF. CDR3 bases: TGTGCCAGCCCCTGGGGGCTGACGCAGTATTTT. Supplemented by reference TRBV7-9 and TRBJ2-3, the full variable domain reads DTGVSQNPRHKITKRGQNVTFRCDPISEHNRLYWYRQTLGQGPEFLTYFQNEAQLEKSRLLSDRFSAERPKGSFSTLEIQRTEQGDSAMYLCASPWGLTQYFGPGTRLTVL.

This chain uses TRBV10-3 with TRBJ2-3, with TRBD2 as a possible D gene (6 bases). Germline-derived CDR1 and CDR2 are ENHRY and SYGVKD. There are 14 residues in the CDR3. Trimming left V 4 bases short and J 3 bases short, with 11 bases between. CDR3 loop: CAISGEGRTDTQYF. The CDR3 DNA reads as TGTGCCATCAGTGGTGAAGGGAGGACAGATACGCAGTATTTT.

V usage is TRBV9 and J usage is TRBJ2-3; D is undetermined. This CDR3 has 15 residues. The germline V and J ends were trimmed by 0 bases and 2 bases, with 10 bases remaining between them. CDR1 and CDR2 (germline): SGDLS, YYNGEE. The CDR3 loop reads CASSVEQINTDTQYF. The CDR3 DNA reads as TGTGCCAGCAGCGTAGAACAGATTAACACAGATACGCAGTATTTT.

A few counts support this clonotype. In nucleotides, the CDR3 is TGTGCCAGCAGTTTCGGCGCCTCAGAGACCCAGTACTTC. It translates to CASSFGASETQYF. V and J are TRBV28 and TRBJ2-5, with D unclear. V was clipped by 3 bases and J by 4 bases, with 9 bases between them. The CDR3 consists of 13 residues. The germline V gene encodes CDR1 MDHEN and CDR2 SYDVKM.

The genes are TRBV10-1 and TRBJ2-3, with D tentatively TRBD1 (5 bases). The CDR3 has 13 residues. Trimming cost V 4 bases and J 4 bases, with 9 bases left between them. Germline-derived CDR1 and CDR2 are WNHNN and SYGVQD (reference sequence). The CDR3 DNA reads TGCGCCAGCAGTGTGGGGCGTCCAGATACGCAGTATTTT. It specifies CASSVGRPDTQYF.

V and J are TRBV7-2 and TRBJ1-5; the D gene is possibly TRBD1 (5 bases). V lost 5 bases and J lost 6, with 17 bases in between. Germline V gene sequence: CDR1 SGHTA, CDR2 FQGNSA. This CDR3 is built from 15 residues. The CDR3 DNA sequence: TGTGCCAGCAGCCAGAGGCGAGGGGAGGGTCAGCCCCAGCATTTT. Translated: CASSQRRGEGQPQHF. The complete variable domain, with remaining parts taken from reference TRBV7-2 and TRBJ1-5, reads GAGVSQSPSNKVTEKGKDVELRCDPISGHTALYWYRQSLGQGLEFLIYFQGNSAPDKSGLPSDRFSAERTGGSVSTLTIQRTQQEDSAVYLCASSQRRGEGQPQHFGDGTRLSIL.

The CDR3, as DNA: TGCGCCAGCAGCCAAGAAACGGGGGGCCCCTACGAGCAGTACGTC. Protein sequence: CASSQETGGPYEQYV. The rearrangement links TRBV4-1 to TRBJ2-7; weak D call: TRBD2 (7 bases). The germline CDR1 and CDR2 sequences are MGHRA and YSYEKL. The CDR3 spans 15 residues. V shed 0 bases and J shed 2 bases, with 11 bases lying between them.

The chain uses TRBV7-9 and TRBJ1-2; 10 nucleotides match TRBD1. The germline V gene has CDR1 SEHNR and CDR2 FQNEAQ (reference sequence). This CDR3 is built from 17 residues. J lost 3 bases, V lost 5 bases, and 12 bases had no gene match. The CDR3 nucleotides are TGTGCCAGCAGCGCATCTCCGGGACAGGGGATACACTATGGCTACACCTTC. This gives the protein CASSASPGQGIHYGYTF. The variable domain in full, completed from reference TRBV7-9 and TRBJ1-2, reads DTGVSQNPRHKITKRGQNVTFRCDPISEHNRLYWYRQTLGQGPEFLTYFQNEAQLEKSRLLSDRFSAERPKGSFSTLEIQRTEQGDSAMYLCASSASPGQGIHYGYTFGSGTRLTVV.

This clonotype occurred a few times. V is TRBV20-1 and J is TRBJ1-4; TRBD1 matches at 7 bases. The germline CDR1 and CDR2 sequences are DFQATT and SNEGSKA (reference sequence). Unmatched junction bases numbered 5, after V lost 5 bases and J lost 5 bases. The CDR3 is 13 amino acids. The CDR3 DNA is TGCAGTGCTTGGACAGGACTGAATGAAAAACTGTTTTTT. It translates to CSAWTGLNEKLFF.

The chain joins TRBV18 to TRBJ1-1; weak D call: TRBD1 (6 bases). This CDR3 is 13 amino acids long. Deletions cut 2 bases from V and 8 bases from J, with 12 bases between. Germline V lookup: CDR1 KGHSH, CDR2 LQKENI. This chain's CDR3 is CASSPGRGAEAFF. CDR3 DNA sequence: TGTGCCAGCTCACCAGGGCGGGGGGCCGAAGCTTTCTTT.

The chain carries TRBV6-2 or TRBV6-3 and TRBJ2-5; 8 bases agree with TRBD2. V lost 11 bases, J lost 1 base, and 9 bases stayed unmatched. CDR1 and CDR2 (germline): MNHEY, SVGEGT. This CDR3 is built from 14 residues. As DNA, the CDR3 is TGTGCCTCCAATACCCGGGGGGGCCAAGAGACCCAGTACTTC. Amino acid sequence: CASNTRGGQETQYF.

The rearrangement uses TRBV5-5 and TRBJ2-1; TRBD2 matches at 7 bases. V trimming: 4 bases; J trimming: 5 bases; junction bases outside the gene matches: 12. The CDR3 is 16 amino acids. Germline lookup yields CDR1 SGHKS and CDR2 YYEKEE (reference sequence). CDR3 amino acids: CASSPPGSGTNNEQFF. The CDR3 bases are TGTGCCAGCAGCCCCCCAGGGAGCGGGACTAACAATGAGCAGTTCTTC. Complete variable domain (other parts from reference TRBV5-5 and TRBJ2-1): DAGVTQSPTHLIKTRGQQVTLRCSPISGHKSVSWYQQVLGQGPQFIFQYYEKEERGRGNFPDRFSARQFPNYSSELNVNALLLGDSALYLCASSPPGSGTNNEQFFGPGTRLTVL.

V gene TRBV12-3 or TRBV12-4 combines with J gene TRBJ1-2, with D perhaps matching TRBD1 (5 bases). Between the trimmed V and J ends, which lost 7 bases and 7 bases, there was a span of 22 bases. The CDR3 has 15 amino acids. The CDR3 bases are TGTGCCAGCAAGAAAGGTCCCGGGTTTAGGGGTGGCTACACCTTC. Its translation is CASKKGPGFRGGYTF.

This clonotype was detected a few times. The chain employs TRBV27 and TRBJ2-3; 7 positions agree with TRBD1. The CDR3 totals 15 residues. The germline V gene has CDR1 MNHEY and CDR2 SMNVEV (reference sequence). Losses at the gene ends were 6 bases for V and 1 base for J; bases not matched to a gene: 7. This CDR3 is CASRWGQLGTDTQYF. CDR3 DNA sequence: TGTGCCAGCAGGTGGGGACAGTTGGGCACAGATACGCAGTATTTT.

This clonotype was recorded a few times. V gene TRBV27 combines with J gene TRBJ1-5; D perhaps matches TRBD1 (6 bases). The CDR3 length is 14 residues. V lost 6 bases and J 6 bases, leaving 15 bases between the germline ends. Germline assignment: CDR1 MNHEY and CDR2 SMNVEV (reference sequence). CDR3 sequence reads: CASRFKGGVQPQHF. The CDR3 DNA reads as TGTGCCAGCAGATTTAAGGGGGGAGTTCAGCCCCAGCATTTT.

This clonotype was seen a few times. The chain recombines TRBV6-5 with TRBJ2-3; TRBD2 aligns across 9 bases. This CDR3 comprises 14 residues. Looked up from germline, CDR1 is MNHEY and CDR2 is SVGAGI. After removal of 5 bases from V and 6 bases from J, the junction contained 6 bases not matched to a gene. The CDR3 DNA reads TGTGCCAGCAGTAGCGGGGGGTTCAGGGATACGCAGTATTTT. As protein: CASSSGGFRDTQYF.

This sequence joins TRBV12-3 or TRBV12-4 and TRBJ2-1; 8 bases fit TRBD2. The CDR3 spans 14 residues. The V segment lost 6 bases and the J segment 4 bases; nucleotides outside the gene matches: 5. CDR3 bases: TGTGCCAGCAGGACTAGCGTACAATACAATGAGCAGTTCTTC. It translates to CASRTSVQYNEQFF.

This sequence joins TRBV6-1 and TRBJ2-2, with 7 bases identical to TRBD1. CDR3 length equals 16 residues. Germline V gives CDR1 MNHNS, CDR2 SASEGT. Trimming took 2 bases from V and 4 from J; bases not matched to a gene: 7. The chain's CDR3 is CASSENPGQLTGELFF. CDR3 nucleotide sequence: TGTGCCAGCAGTGAAAATCCGGGACAGCTCACCGGGGAGCTGTTTTTT.

This clonotype was detected a few times. The V and J genes are TRBV18 and TRBJ2-3, with D uncertain. The CDR3 consists of 14 residues. V gave up 1 base and J gave up 2 bases, with 7 bases separating them. Germline values: CDR1 KGHSH, CDR2 LQKENI. The CDR3: CASSPRPATDTQYF. The CDR3 bases are TGTGCCAGCTCACCACGGCCAGCCACAGATACGCAGTATTTT.

The chain joins TRBV7-8 to TRBJ1-2, with D maybe TRBD1 (5 bases). The germline V gene encodes CDR1 SGHVS and CDR2 FQNEAQ. V dropped 6 bases and J dropped 3 bases, with 11 bases sitting between them. The CDR3 is 13 amino acids. The CDR3 spells CASRSRVDYGYTF. The CDR3 nucleotides read TGTGCCAGCAGATCCAGGGTGGACTATGGCTACACCTTC.